The sequence of this T cell receptor (beta chain) was determined in a study of immune cell composition in non-small cell lung cancer. Across the whole study: Lung adenocarcinoma or squamous carcinoma made up most tumours.

Using immunoSEQ multiplex PCR, the repertoire was profiled, and TCRdb retains in-frame clones only, with some absent. The sample holds some 2,600 clones, over 75% seen once. V was clipped by 0 bases and J by 4 bases, with 12 bases between them. The V gene's germline CDR1 is MRHNA and CDR2 SNTAGT. The CDR3 runs to 16 residues. Study-level points and caveats: Lung squamous cell carcinoma tumours had significantly higher top 10 clone scores and productive clonality than lung adenocarcinoma.

Remarks on this clone: Its cognate antigen is unknown.

The chain links TRBV6-4 to TRBJ2-2; tentative D call: TRBD2 (7 bases). The sequenced sample was lung tumor tissue. The clonotype comes from a human donor with non-small cell lung cancer. Here the CDR3 reads CASSDSNREGTGELFF. DNA of the CDR3: TGTGCCAGCAGTGACTCGAACAGGGAGGGCACCGGGGAGCTGTTTTTT.